This TCR beta chain comes out of a study of blood T cell repertoires in COVID-19. Turning to the study itself: Spain, Italy and the United States supplied samples that represented acute and convalescent COVID-19. Sources were T cells, B-cell-depleted T cells, or PBMCs; the material itself was cDNA or gDNA.

Per the authors' pipeline: Amplification of reference gene primers was used by the study to estimate nucleated cell counts. Only in-frame clones appear in the TCRdb table, and some are missing; sequencing was by immunoSEQ multiplex PCR. V, J and clone size reflect that table, while D and trimming were determined from the DNA. The repertoire consists of 60,000 to 75,000 clones, with around 89% occurring once and the leading ten covering under 4.5%. CDR1 and CDR2 (germline): MGHRA, YSYEKL. The CDR3 runs 17 residues. Deletions cut 1 base from V and 2 bases from J, with 17 bases between. The receptor's source is a human donor in a cohort sampled during active COVID-19. The sample was peripheral blood. The rearrangement links TRBV4-1 to TRBJ1-2; D might be TRBD1 (5 bases). The CDR3 bases are TGCGCCAGCAGCCAAGTAGGGGTCTCGCGGTTCAACTATGGCTACACCTTC. This encodes CASSQVGVSRFNYGYTF.